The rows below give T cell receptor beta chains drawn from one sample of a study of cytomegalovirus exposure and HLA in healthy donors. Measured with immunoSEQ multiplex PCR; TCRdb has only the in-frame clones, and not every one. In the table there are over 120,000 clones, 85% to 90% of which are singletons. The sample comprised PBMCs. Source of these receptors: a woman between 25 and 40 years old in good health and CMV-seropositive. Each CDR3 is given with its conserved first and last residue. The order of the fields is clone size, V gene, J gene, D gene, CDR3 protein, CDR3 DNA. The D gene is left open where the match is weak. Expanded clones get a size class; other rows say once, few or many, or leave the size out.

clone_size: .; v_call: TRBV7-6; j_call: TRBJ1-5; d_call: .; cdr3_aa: CASSPSTGYQPQHF; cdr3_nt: TGTGCCAGCAGCCCTTCGACAGGTTATCAGCCCCAGCATTTT
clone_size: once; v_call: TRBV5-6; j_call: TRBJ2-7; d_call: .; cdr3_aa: CASSRSRTVFSYEQYF; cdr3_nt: TGTGCCAGCAGCCGATCAAGGACAGTCTTTTCCTACGAGCAGTACTTC
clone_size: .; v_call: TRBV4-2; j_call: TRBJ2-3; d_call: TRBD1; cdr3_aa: CASGEGQGTDTQYF; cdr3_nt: TGTGCCAGCGGAGAGGGACAGGGCACAGATACGCAGTATTTT
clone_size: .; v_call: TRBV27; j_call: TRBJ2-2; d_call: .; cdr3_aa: CASWGAANTGELFF; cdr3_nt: TGTGCCAGTTGGGGAGCCGCGAACACCGGGGAGCTGTTTTTT
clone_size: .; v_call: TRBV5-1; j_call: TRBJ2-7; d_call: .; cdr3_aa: CASSLRGDPYEQYF; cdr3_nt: TGCGCCAGCAGCTTGCGGGGTGACCCCTACGAGCAGTACTTC
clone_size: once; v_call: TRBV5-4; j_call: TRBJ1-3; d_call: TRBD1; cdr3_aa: CASSSRTQGVLSGNTIYF; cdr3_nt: TGTGCCAGCAGCTCCCGGACGCAGGGGGTCCTTTCTGGAAACACCATATATTTT
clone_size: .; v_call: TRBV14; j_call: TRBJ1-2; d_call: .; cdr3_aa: CASSEHDRLYGYTF; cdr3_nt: TGTGCCAGCAGCGAACACGACAGGCTGTATGGCTACACCTTC
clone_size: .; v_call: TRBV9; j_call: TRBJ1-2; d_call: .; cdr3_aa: CASSVDPDNYGYTF; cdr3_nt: TGTGCCAGCAGCGTAGATCCAGATAACTATGGCTACACCTTC
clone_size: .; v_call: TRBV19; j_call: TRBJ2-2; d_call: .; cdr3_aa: CASSIRGIGELFF; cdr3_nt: TGTGCCAGTAGTATCCGGGGGATCGGGGAGCTGTTTTTT
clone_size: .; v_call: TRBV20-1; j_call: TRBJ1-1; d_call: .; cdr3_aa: CSASGDTEAFF; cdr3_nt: TGCAGTGCCTCGGGGGACACTGAAGCTTTCTTT
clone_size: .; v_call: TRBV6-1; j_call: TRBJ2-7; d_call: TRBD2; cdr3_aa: CASSGGLAVYSYEQYF; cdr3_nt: TGTGCCAGCAGTGGGGGACTAGCGGTTTACTCCTACGAGCAGTACTTC
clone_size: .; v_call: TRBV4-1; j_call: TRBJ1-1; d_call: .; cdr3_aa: CASSQDTGNTEAFF; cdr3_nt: TGCGCCAGCAGCCAAGACACGGGGAACACTGAAGCTTTCTTT
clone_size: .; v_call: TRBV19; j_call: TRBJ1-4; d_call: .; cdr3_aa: CASSISHRENEKLFF; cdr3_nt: TGTGCCAGTAGTATTTCTCACAGGGAGAATGAAAAACTGTTTTTT
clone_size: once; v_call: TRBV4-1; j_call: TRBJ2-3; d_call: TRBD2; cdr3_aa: CASSRQGLAGGDTQYF; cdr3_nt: TGCGCCAGCAGCCGTCAGGGACTAGCGGGAGGGGATACGCAGTATTTT
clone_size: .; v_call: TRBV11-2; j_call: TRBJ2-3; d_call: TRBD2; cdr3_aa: CASSSGLAGNTDTQYF; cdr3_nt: TGTGCCAGCAGCAGTGGACTAGCGGGGAACACAGATACGCAGTATTTT
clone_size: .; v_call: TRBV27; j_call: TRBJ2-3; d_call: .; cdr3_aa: CASSLLASEGTQYF; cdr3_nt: TGTGCCAGCAGTTTATTGGCTAGCGAGGGTACGCAGTATTTT
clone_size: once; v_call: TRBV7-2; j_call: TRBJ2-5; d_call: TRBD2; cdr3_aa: CASSFLAGVVETQYF; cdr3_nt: TGTGCCAGCAGTTTCCTAGCGGGAGTAGTAGAGACCCAGTACTTC
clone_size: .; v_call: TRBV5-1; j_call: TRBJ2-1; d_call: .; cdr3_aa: CASSFLPRDSPAEQFF; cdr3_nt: TGCGCCAGCAGCTTCCTCCCCCGGGATAGTCCAGCTGAGCAGTTCTTC
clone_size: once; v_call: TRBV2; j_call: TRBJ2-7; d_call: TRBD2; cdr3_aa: CASSEGSGVSYEQYF; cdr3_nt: TGTGCCAGCAGTGAAGGTAGCGGGGTCTCCTACGAGCAGTACTTC
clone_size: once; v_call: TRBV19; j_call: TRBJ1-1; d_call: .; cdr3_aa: CASVVGGTEAFF; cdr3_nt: TGTGCCAGTGTAGTGGGGGGAACTGAAGCTTTCTTT
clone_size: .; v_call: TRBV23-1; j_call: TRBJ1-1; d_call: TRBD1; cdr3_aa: CASSHTGGMNTEAFF; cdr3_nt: TGCGCCAGCAGTCATACAGGGGGGATGAACACTGAAGCTTTCTTT
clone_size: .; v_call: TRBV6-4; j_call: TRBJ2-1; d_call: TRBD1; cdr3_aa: CASSSDRGVSSSYNEQFF; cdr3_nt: TGTGCCAGCAGTTCTGACAGGGGAGTCTCGAGCTCCTACAATGAGCAGTTCTTC
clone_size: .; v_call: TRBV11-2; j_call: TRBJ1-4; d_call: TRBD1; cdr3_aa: CASSLGTGVEKLFF; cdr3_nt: TGTGCCAGCAGCCTAGGGACAGGGGTTGAAAAACTGTTTTTT
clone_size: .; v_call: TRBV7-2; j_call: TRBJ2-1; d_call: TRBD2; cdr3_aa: CASSLPGLAGREQFF; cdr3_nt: TGTGCCAGCAGCTTACCGGGACTAGCGGGACGGGAGCAGTTCTTC
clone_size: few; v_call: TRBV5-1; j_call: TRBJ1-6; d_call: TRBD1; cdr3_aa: CASSINAGGANSPLHF; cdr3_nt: TGCGCCAGCAGCATAAACGCAGGGGGCGCGAATTCACCCCTCCACTTT
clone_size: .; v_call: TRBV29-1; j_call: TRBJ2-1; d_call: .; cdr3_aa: CSALHGGGRNEQFF; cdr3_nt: TGCAGCGCTCTACATGGGGGCGGGAGAAATGAGCAGTTCTTC
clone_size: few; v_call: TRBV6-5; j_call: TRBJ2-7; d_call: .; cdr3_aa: CASSYGADYEQYF; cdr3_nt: TGTGCCAGCAGTTACGGGGCCGACTACGAGCAGTACTTC
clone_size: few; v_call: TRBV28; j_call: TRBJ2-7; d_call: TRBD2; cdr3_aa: CASSTAGVGEQYF; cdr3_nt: TGTGCCAGCAGTACAGCGGGAGTTGGCGAGCAGTACTTC
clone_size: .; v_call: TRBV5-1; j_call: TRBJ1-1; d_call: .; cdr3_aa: CASSSTWGLKTEAFF; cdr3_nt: TGCGCCAGCAGCTCTACTTGGGGGCTGAAGACTGAAGCTTTCTTT
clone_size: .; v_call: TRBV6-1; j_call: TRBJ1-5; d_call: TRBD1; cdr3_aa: CASSEWGQPNQPQHF; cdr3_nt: TGTGCCAGCAGTGAATGGGGACAGCCTAATCAGCCCCAGCATTTT
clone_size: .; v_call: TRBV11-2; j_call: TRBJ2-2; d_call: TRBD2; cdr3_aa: CASSPAGLANTGELFF; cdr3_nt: TGTGCCAGCAGCCCGGCCGGACTAGCGAACACCGGGGAGCTGTTTTTT
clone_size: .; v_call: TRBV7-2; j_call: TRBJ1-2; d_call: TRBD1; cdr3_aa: CASSPRQGYGYTF; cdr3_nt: TGTGCCAGCAGCCCACGACAGGGCTATGGCTACACCTTC
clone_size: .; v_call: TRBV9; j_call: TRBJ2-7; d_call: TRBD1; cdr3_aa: CASSVDRGPYEQYF; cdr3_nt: TGTGCCAGCAGCGTAGACAGGGGGCCCTACGAGCAGTACTTC
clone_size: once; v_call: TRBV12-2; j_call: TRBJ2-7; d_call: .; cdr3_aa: CASRWVAGADEQYF; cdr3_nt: TGTGCAAGTCGCTGGGTAGCGGGAGCCGACGAGCAGTACTTC
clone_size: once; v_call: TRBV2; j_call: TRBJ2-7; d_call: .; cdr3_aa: CASSEVSLRRSYEQYF; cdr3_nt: TGTGCCAGCAGTGAAGTCAGTTTGAGGAGATCCTACGAGCAGTACTTC
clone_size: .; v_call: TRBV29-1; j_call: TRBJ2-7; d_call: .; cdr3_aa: CSVSPQGRYEQYF; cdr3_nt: TGCAGCGTTTCGCCCCAGGGCCGCTACGAGCAGTACTTC
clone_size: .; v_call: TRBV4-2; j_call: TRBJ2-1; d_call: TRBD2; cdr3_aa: CASSQAKRGDPYEQFF; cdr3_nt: TGTGCCAGCAGCCAAGCGAAGCGGGGGGATCCATATGAGCAGTTCTTC
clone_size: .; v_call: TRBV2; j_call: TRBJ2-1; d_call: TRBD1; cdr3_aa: CASEAVGTGEQFF; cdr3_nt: TGTGCCAGCGAAGCGGTGGGGACAGGGGAGCAGTTCTTC
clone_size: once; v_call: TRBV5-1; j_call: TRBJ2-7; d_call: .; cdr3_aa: CASSRSGTPSSYEQYF; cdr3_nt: TGCGCCAGCAGCAGGTCCGGGACACCGAGCTCCTACGAGCAGTACTTC
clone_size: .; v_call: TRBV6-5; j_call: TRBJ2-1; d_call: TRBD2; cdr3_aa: CASSSGLLYNEQFF; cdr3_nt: TGTGCCAGCAGTTCGGGACTATTATACAATGAGCAGTTCTTC
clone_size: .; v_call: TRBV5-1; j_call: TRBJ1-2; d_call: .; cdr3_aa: CASSTGQHGYTF; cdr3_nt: TGCGCCAGCAGCACCGGACAGCATGGCTACACCTTC
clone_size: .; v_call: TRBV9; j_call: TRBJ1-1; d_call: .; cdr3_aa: CASSVGVGQTEAFF; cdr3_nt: TGTGCCAGCAGCGTAGGTGTGGGGCAAACTGAAGCTTTCTTT